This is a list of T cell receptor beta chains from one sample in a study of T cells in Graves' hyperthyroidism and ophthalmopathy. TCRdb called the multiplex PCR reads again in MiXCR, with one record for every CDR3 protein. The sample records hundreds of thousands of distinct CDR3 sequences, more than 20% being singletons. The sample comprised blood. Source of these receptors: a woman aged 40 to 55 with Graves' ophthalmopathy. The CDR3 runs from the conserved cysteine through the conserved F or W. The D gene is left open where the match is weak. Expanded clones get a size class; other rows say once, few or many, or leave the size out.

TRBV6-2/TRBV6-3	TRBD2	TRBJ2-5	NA	TGTGCCAGCAGACTACTAGCGGGATACCAAGAGACCCAGTACTTC	CASRLLAGYQETQYF
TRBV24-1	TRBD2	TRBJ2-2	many	TGTGCCACCAGTGATCCCTCGGGAGGACCTAACACCGGGGAGCTGTTTTTT	CATSDPSGGPNTGELFF
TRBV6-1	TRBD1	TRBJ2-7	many	TGTGCCAGCAGTGAAGATGACAGGGGTTACGAGCAGTACTTC	CASSEDDRGYEQYF
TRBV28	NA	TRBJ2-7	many	TGTGCCAGCAATTCTGGCTGGGGCTATCAAACCTACGAGCAGTACTTC	CASNSGWGYQTYEQYF
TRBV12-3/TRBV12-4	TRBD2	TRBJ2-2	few	TGTGCCAGCAGTTTCCAGGGTAGCGGGAGAGGTGGGGAGCTGTTTTTT	CASSFQGSGRGGELFF
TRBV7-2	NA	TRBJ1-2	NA	TGTGCCAGCAGCCCCAGATGGGGAGGGCATGGCTACACCTTC	CASSPRWGGHGYTF
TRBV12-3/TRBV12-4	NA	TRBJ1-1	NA	TGTGCCAGCAGTTTAACCGGAACGAACACTGAAGCTTTCTTT	CASSLTGTNTEAFF
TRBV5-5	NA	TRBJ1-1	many	TGTGCCAGCAGCTTGGGTTGGGAAAGGGGTAACACTGAAGCTTTCTTT	CASSLGWERGNTEAFF
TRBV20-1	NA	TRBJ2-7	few	TGCAGCACGAGACGGGGACTCGAGTACGAGCAGTACTTC	CSTRRGLEYEQYF
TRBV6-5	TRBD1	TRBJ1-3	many	TGTGCCAGCAGTCTCATGGACAGGGCATCTGGAAACACCATATATTTT	CASSLMDRASGNTIYF
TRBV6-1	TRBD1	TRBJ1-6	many	TGTGCCAGCAGCGTAGTTAGACAGGGGAATAATTCACCCCTCCACTTT	CASSVVRQGNNSPLHF
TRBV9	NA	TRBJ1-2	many	TGTGCCAGCAGCGTAATGGGAGGGTCTGGCTACACCTTC	CASSVMGGSGYTF
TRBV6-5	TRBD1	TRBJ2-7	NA	TGTGCCAGCAGTAACCCCCGGGACAGGGGTTACGAGCAGTACTTC	CASSNPRDRGYEQYF
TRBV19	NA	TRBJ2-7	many	TGTGCCAGTAGCCCCGTGGGACTGGACTACGAGCAGTACTTC	CASSPVGLDYEQYF
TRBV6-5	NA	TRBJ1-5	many	TGTGCCAGCAGGTCAGGGTTGGGTCAGCCCCAGCATTTT	CASRSGLGQPQHF
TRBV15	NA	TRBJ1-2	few	TGTGCCACCAGCAGAGATGGGAATTTAGGCTATGGCTACACCTTC	CATSRDGNLGYGYTF
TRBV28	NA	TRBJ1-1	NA	TGTACCAGCAGTGAAGTCAGGGGTGACACTGAAGCTTTCTTT	CTSSEVRGDTEAFF
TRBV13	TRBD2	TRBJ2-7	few	TGTGCCAGCAGCTTCGTCGGGACATGGACTAGCGGGGACTACGAGCAGTACTTC	CASSFVGTWTSGDYEQYF